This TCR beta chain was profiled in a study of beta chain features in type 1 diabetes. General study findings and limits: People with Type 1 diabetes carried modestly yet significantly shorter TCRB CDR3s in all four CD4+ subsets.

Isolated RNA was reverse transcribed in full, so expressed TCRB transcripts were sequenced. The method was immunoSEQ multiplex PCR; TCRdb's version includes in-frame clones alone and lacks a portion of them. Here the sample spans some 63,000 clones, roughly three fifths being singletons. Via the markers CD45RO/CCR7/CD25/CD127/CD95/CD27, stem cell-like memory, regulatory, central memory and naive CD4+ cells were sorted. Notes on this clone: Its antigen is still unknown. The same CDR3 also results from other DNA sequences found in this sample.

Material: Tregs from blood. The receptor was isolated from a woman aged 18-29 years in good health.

The CDR3, as DNA: TGTGCCAGCAGCTCACAGGGTTACGAGCAGTACTTC. Amino acid sequence: CASSSQGYEQYF. The V call is TRBV7-2, the J call TRBJ2-7; D may be TRBD1 (6 bases). The CDR3 runs to 12 residues. CDR1 is SGHTA, CDR2 FQGNSA, per germline. The V end lost 4 bases, the J end lost 4 bases, and 8 bases lay between the germline ends.